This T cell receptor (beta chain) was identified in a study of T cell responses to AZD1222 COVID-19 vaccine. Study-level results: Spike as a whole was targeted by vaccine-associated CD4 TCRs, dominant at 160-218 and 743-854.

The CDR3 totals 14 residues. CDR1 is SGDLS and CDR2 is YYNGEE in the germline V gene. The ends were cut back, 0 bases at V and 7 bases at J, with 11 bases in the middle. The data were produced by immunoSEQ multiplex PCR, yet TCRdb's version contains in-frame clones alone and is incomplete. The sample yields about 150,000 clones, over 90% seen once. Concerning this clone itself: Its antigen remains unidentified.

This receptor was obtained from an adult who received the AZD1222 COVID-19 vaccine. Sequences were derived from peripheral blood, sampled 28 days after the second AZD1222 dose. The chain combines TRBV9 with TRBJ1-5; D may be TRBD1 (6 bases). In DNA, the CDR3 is TGTGCCAGCAGCGTAGGGGGAGGGGGACAGCCCCAGCATTTT. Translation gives CASSVGGGGQPQHF.